The clone carrying this T cell receptor (beta chain) was recorded a few times. Its cognate antigen is unknown. This sample was included in a study of identical twins. Via MiXCR, TCRdb re-called the 5' RACE reads, giving one row per CDR3 protein. This sample has roughly 490,000 distinct CDR3 sequences, with roughly 13% found just once. CDR3 length equals 14 residues. V dropped 10 bases and J dropped 8; count of bases not matched to a gene: 9. Germline CDR1 is ENHRY and CDR2 is SYGVKD. Study conclusions and caveats: Some out-of-frame alpha sequences were shared by twins, and these showed excess low generation probability.

A further study also used this sample, focusing on yellow fever vaccine responses in identical twins. That paper adds: Convergence reportedly seemed to mark part of the twins' vaccine T cell response, with personalization marking the rest.

The sample comprised CD4+ T cells sorted from blood. The receptor was isolated from a woman between 18 and 29 years old in good health. This chain links TRBV10-3 with TRBJ2-1, with 12 positions matching TRBD2. CDR3: CATWRLAGEDEQFF. CDR3 nucleotide sequence: TGTGCCACCTGGCGACTAGCGGGAGAAGATGAGCAGTTCTTC.